These T cell receptor beta chains were read from a single sample in a study of blood T cell repertoires in COVID-19. The protocol was immunoSEQ multiplex PCR, while the TCRdb copy is restricted to in-frame clones and leaves out a portion. The table lists about 250,000 clones, about 90% of them singletons. Sequenced material: PBMCs or T cells enriched from blood (not recorded which). Receptors originate from a woman aged 40 to 50 who had been exposed to COVID-19. Each CDR3 is given with its conserved first and last residue. A D gene is named only where the DNA matches it firmly. Clone sizes are given selectively: once, few, many, or a class where the clone is expanded.

abundance,j_gene,d_gene,v_gene,CDR3nt,CDR3aa
few,TRBJ1-6,.,TRBV7-9,TGTGCCAGCAGCTCTGAGGGCATGAGTTCACCCCTCCACTTT,CASSSEGMSSPLHF
.,TRBJ2-2,.,TRBV7-2,TGTGCCAGCAGCTTAGTCTCGAAGCCCACCGGGGAGCTGTTTTTT,CASSLVSKPTGELFF
.,TRBJ2-1,.,TRBV2,TGTGCCAGCAGTGAACAGGGCGTGGAGCAGTTCTTC,CASSEQGVEQFF
.,TRBJ1-5,.,TRBV19,TGTGCCAGTAGTCCACTCCAAGGAGGGGGCAATCAGCCCCAGCATTTT,CASSPLQGGGNQPQHF
.,TRBJ2-7,.,TRBV27,TGTGCCAGCAGTTTATTGCAGTCAGGAGGTGACTCCGAGCAGTACTTC,CASSLLQSGGDSEQYF
.,TRBJ1-3,TRBD1,TRBV13,TGTGCCAGCAGCTCCCAGGGGGCTGGAAACACCATATATTTT,CASSSQGAGNTIYF
.,TRBJ2-1,.,TRBV9,TGTGCCAGCAGCGTAGACCCTCAGGGTGAGCAGTTCTTC,CASSVDPQGEQFF
.,TRBJ1-3,.,TRBV7-6,TGTGCCAGCAGCTTATCAACGTCCAGCTCTGGAAACACCATATATTTT,CASSLSTSSSGNTIYF
.,TRBJ1-1,TRBD1,TRBV19,TGTGCCAGTAGCTATTTACAGGGGCGGAGGAACACTGAAGCTTTCTTT,CASSYLQGRRNTEAFF
once,TRBJ2-1,TRBD2,TRBV5-8,TGTGCCAGCAGCTTGGCCCTTCTTAGCGGGAGATGGTCCTACAATGAGCAGTTCTTC,CASSLALLSGRWSYNEQFF
.,TRBJ1-3,.,TRBV28,TGTGCCAGCCGACCTAGCTCTGGAAACACCATATATTTT,CASRPSSGNTIYF
.,TRBJ1-1,.,TRBV28,TGTGCCAGCAGTACGGGGGGTACTGAAGCTTTCTTT,CASSTGGTEAFF
few,TRBJ2-1,TRBD2,TRBV9,TGTGCCAGCAGCGTAGGCGGGAGGATCTACAATGAGCAGTTCTTC,CASSVGGRIYNEQFF
.,TRBJ2-7,TRBD2,TRBV28,TGTGCCAGCACCAATAGCGGGGGGAATTCCTACGAGCAGTACTTC,CASTNSGGNSYEQYF
few,TRBJ1-3,.,TRBV10-3,TGTGCCATCAGTGAGTCTGAAGGTGGGACTCACTCTGGAAACACCATATATTTT,CAISESEGGTHSGNTIYF